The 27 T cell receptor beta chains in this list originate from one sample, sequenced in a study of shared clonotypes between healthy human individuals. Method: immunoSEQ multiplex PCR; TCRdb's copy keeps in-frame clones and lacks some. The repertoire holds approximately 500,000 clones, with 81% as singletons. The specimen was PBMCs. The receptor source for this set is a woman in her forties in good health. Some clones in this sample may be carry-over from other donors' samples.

The CDR3 region has the DNA TGTGCCAGCAGATCGACAGGGACCAACTATGGCTACACCTTC. Encoded protein: CASRSTGTNYGYTF. The chain joins TRBV6-6 to TRBJ1-2, with 7 nucleotides matching TRBD1. The CDR3 is 14 amino acids. Germline V lookup: CDR1 MNHNY, CDR2 SVGAGI (reference sequence). J was trimmed by 2 bases and V by 6 bases; bases with no gene match: 6.

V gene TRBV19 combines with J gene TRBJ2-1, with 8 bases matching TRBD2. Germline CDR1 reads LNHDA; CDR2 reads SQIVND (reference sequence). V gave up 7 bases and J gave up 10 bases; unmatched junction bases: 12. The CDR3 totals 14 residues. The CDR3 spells CASTPGLGPVEQFF. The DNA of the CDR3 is TGTGCCAGTACCCCGGGACTAGGGCCCGTGGAGCAGTTCTTC.

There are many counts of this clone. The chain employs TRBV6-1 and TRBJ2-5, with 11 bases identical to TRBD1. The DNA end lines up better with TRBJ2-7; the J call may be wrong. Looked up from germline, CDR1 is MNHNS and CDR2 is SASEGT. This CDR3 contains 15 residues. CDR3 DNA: TGTGCCAGCAGTGAGAGCGGGACAGGGGGTAACGAGCAGTACTTC. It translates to CASSESGTGGNEQYF.

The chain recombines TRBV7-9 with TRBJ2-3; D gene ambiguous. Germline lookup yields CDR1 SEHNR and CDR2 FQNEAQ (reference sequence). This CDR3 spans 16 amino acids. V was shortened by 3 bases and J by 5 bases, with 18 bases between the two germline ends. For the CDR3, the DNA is TGTGCCAGCAGCTTCAATCCTACCGCCCCTCAAGATACGCAGTATTTT. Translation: CASSFNPTAPQDTQYF. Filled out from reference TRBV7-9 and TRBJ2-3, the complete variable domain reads DTGVSQNPRHKITKRGQNVTFRCDPISEHNRLYWYRQTLGQGPEFLTYFQNEAQLEKSRLLSDRFSAERPKGSFSTLEIQRTEQGDSAMYLCASSFNPTAPQDTQYFGPGTRLTVL.

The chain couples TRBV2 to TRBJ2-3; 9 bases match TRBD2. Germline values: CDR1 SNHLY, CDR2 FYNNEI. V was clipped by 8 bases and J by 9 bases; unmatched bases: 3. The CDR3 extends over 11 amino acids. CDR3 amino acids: CASLSGSTQYF. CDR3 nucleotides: TGTGCCAGCCTTAGCGGGAGCACGCAGTATTTT.

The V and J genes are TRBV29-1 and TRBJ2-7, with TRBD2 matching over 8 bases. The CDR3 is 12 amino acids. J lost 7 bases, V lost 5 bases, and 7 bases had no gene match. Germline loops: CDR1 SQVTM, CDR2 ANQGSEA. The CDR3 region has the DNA TGCAGCGTTCAGCGGGAGAGTAGGGAGCAGTACTTC. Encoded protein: CSVQRESREQYF.

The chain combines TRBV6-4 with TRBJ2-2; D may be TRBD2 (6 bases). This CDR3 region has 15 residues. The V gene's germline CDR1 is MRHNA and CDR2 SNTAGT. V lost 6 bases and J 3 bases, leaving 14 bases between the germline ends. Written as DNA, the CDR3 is TGTGCCAGCAGCCAAGATGGGGGGTACACCGGGGAGCTGTTTTTT. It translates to CASSQDGGYTGELFF.

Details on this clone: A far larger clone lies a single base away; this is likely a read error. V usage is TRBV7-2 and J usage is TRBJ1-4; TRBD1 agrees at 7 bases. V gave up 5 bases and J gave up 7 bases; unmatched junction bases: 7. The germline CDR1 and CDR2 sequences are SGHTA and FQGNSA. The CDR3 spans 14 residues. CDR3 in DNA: TGTGCCAGCAGCCCGCAGGGGGGTGGTGAAAAACTGTTTTTT. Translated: CASSPQGGGEKLFF.

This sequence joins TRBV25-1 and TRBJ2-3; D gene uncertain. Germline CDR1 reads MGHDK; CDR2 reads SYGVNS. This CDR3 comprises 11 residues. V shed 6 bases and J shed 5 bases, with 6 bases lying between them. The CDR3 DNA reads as TGTGCCAGCAGAGGTGTAGATACGCAGTATTTT. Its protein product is CASRGVDTQYF.

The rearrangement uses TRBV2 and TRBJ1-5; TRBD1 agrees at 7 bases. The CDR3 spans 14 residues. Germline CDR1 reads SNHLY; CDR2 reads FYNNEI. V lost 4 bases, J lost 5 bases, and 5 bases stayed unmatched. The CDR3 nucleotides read TGTGCCAGCAGTGGACAGGGTATTTATCAGCCCCAGCATTTT. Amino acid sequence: CASSGQGIYQPQHF.

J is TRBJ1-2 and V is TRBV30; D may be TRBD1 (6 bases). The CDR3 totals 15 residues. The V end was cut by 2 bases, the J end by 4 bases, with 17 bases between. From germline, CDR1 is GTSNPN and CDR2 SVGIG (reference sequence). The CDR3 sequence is CAWSPLGGDTYGYTF. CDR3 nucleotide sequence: TGTGCCTGGAGTCCCCTGGGTGGGGACACCTATGGCTACACCTTC.

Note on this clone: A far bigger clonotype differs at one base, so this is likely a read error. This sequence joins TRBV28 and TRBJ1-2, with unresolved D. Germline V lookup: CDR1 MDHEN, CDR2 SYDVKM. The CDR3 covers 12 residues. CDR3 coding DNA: TGTGCCAGCAGTTTAAGGCTCTATAGCTACACCTTC. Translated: CASSLRLYSYTF.

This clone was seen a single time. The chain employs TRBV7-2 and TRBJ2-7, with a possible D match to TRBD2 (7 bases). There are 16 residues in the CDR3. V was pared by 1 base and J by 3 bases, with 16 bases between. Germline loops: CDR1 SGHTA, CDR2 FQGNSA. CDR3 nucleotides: TGTGCCAGCAGCTTAGTGAGGGGGGGTCCACGCTACGAGCAGTACTTC. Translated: CASSLVRGGPRYEQYF.

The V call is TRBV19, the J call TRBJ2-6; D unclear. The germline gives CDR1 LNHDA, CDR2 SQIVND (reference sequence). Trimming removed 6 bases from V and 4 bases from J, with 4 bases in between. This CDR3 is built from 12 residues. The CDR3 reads CASRAGANVLTF. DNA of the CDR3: TGTGCCAGTAGAGCGGGGGCCAACGTCCTGACTTTC.

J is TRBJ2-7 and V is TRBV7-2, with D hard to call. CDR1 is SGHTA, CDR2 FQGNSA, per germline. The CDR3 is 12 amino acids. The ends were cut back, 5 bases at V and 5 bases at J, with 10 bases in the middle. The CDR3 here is CASSHSENEQYF. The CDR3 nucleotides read TGTGCCAGCAGCCACTCAGAGAACGAGCAGTACTTC.

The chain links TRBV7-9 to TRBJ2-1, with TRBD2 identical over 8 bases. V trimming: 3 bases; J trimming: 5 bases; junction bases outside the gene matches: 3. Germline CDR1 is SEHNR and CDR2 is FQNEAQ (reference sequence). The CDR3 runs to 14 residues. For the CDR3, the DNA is TGTGCCAGCAGCTTGGGACTAGGAAACAATGAGCAGTTCTTC. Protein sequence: CASSLGLGNNEQFF.

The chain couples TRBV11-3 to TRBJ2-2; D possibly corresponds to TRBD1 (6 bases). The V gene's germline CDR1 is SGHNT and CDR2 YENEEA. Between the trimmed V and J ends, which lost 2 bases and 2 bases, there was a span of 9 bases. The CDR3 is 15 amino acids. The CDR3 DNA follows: TGTGCCAGCAGCTTAAGGGGACAAAACACCGGGGAGCTGTTTTTT. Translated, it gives CASSLRGQNTGELFF.

The chain's CDR3 is CASNPVHSGANVLTF. CDR3 coding DNA: TGTGCCAGCAATCCCGTCCACTCTGGGGCCAACGTCCTGACTTTC. The V call is TRBV6-5, the J call TRBJ2-6; D not certain. This CDR3 region has 15 residues. Between the trimmed V and J ends, which lost 7 bases and 0 bases, there was a span of 10 bases. Germline V gene sequence: CDR1 MNHEY, CDR2 SVGAGI.

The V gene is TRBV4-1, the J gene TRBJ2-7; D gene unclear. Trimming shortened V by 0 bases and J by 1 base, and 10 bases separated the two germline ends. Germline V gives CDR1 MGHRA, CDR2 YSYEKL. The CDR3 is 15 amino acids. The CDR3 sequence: CASSQDPVQSYEQYF. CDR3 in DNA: TGCGCCAGCAGCCAAGATCCAGTTCAATCCTACGAGCAGTACTTC.

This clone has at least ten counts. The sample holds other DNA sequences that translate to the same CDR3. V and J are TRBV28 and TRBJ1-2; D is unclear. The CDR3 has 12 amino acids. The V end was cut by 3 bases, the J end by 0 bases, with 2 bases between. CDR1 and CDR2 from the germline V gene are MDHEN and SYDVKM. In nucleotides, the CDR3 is TGTGCCAGCAGTTTGGCTAACTATGGCTACACCTTC. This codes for CASSLANYGYTF.

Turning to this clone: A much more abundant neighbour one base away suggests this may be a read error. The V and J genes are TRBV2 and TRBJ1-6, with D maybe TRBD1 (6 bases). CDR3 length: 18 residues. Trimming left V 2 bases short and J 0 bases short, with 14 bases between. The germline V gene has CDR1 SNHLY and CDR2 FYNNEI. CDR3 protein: CASSERGHESSYNSPLHF. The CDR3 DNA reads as TGTGCCAGCAGTGAAAGGGGACACGAGAGCTCCTATAATTCACCCCTCCACTTT.

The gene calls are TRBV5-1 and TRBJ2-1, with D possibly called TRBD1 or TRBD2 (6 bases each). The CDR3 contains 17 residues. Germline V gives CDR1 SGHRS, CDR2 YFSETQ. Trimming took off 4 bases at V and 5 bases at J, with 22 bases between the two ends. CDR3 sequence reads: CASSAGSGAQLNNEQFF. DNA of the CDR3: TGCGCCAGCAGCGCGGGGTCAGGGGCGCAACTGAACAATGAGCAGTTCTTC.

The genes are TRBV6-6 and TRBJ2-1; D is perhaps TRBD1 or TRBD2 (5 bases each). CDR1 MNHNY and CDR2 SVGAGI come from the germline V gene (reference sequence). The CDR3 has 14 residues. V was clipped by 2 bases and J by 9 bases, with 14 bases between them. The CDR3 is CASSYTGTFTEQFF. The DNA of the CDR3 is TGTGCCAGCAGTTACACGGGGACGTTTACTGAGCAGTTCTTC.

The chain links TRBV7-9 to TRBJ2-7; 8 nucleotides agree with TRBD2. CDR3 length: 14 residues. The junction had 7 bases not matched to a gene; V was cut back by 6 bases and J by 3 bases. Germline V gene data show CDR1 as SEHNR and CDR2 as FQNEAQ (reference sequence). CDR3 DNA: TGTGCCAGCAGTTCTAAACTAGCGGTCTACGAGCAGTACTTC. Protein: CASSSKLAVYEQYF.

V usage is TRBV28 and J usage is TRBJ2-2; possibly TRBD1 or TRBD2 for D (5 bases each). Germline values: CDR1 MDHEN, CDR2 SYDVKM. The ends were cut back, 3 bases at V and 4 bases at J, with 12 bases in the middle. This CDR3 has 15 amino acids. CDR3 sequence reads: CASSFLKGSTGELFF. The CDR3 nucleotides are TGTGCCAGCAGTTTCCTGAAGGGGAGCACCGGGGAGCTGTTTTTT.

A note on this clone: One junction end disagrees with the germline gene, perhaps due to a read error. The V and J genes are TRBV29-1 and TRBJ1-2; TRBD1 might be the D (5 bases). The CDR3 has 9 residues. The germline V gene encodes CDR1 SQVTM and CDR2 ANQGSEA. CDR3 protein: CSVESGPIF. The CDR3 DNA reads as TGCAGCGTTGAGTCGGGACCAATTTTC.

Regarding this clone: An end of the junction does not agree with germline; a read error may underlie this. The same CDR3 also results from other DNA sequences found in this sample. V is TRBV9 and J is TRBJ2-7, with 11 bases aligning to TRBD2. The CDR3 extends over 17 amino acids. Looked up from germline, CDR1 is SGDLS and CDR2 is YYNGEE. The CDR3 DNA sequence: TGTGCCAGCAGCGTAGGAACTAGCGGGAGTAGCTCCTACGGGCAGTACTTC. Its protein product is CASSVGTSGSSSYGQYF.